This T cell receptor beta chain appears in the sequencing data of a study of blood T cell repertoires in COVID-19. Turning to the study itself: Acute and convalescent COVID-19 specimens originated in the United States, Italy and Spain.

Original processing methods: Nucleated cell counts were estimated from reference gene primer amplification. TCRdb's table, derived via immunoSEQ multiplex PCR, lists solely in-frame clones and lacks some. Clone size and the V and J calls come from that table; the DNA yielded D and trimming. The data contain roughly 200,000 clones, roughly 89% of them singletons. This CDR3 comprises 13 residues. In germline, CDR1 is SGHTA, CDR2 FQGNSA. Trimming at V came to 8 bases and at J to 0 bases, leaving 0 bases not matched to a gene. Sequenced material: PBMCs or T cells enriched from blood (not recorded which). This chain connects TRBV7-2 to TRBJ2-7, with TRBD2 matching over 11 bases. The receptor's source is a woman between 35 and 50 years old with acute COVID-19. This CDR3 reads CASGTSGSYEQYF. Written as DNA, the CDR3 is TGTGCCAGCGGGACTAGCGGCTCCTACGAGCAGTACTTC.